The T cell receptor (beta chain) described here comes from a study of shared clonotypes between healthy human individuals. General study points: Sampling was confined to blood; repertoires within tissues likely differ.

The protocol was immunoSEQ multiplex PCR, while the TCRdb copy is restricted to in-frame clones and leaves out a portion. The sample contains 2 million to 3 million clones, roughly 93% of which appear only once. CDR3 length equals 15 residues. Germline assignment: CDR1 LNHDA and CDR2 SQIVND (reference sequence). Trimming took off 6 bases at V and 2 bases at J, with 13 bases between the two ends. This clone was recorded only once. The antigen is undetermined. The sequence came from a man between 18 and 29 years old in good health. Some clones in this sample may be carry-over from other donors' samples. The source material was naive CD4+ T cells from PBMCs. The subset is: CD45RA+ positively selected. V and J are TRBV19 and TRBJ2-2; D gene unclear. CDR3 DNA: TGTGCCAGTAGAGCAGGCCGAGAAAACACCGGGGAGCTGTTTTTT. This translates into CASRAGRENTGELFF.